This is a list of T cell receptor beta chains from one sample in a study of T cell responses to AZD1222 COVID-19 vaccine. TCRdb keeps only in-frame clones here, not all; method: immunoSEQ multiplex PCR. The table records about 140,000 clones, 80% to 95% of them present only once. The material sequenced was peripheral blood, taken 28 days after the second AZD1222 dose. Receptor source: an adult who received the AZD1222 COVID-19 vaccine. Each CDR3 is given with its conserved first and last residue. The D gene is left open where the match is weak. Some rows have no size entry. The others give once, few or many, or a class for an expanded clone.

CDR3 DNA: TGTGCCATCAGTGAGTCCCAGGGGCTCACTGAAGCTTTCTTT
CDR3 protein: CAISESQGLTEAFF
V gene: TRBV10-3
D gene: NA
J gene: TRBJ1-1
clone size: NA

CDR3 DNA: TGTGCCAGCAGCGATCTGATCACCGGGGAGCTGTTTTTT
CDR3 protein: CASSDLITGELFF
V gene: TRBV9
D gene: NA
J gene: TRBJ2-2
clone size: NA

CDR3 DNA: TGTGCCAGCAGCTTAGTCTTGTCGGAGATGAGCTACACCTTC
CDR3 protein: CASSLVLSEMSYTF
V gene: TRBV11-2
D gene: NA
J gene: TRBJ1-2
clone size: NA

CDR3 DNA: TGTGCCAGTAGTAGGGGGGACAGGGACGGCTACACCTTC
CDR3 protein: CASSRGDRDGYTF
V gene: TRBV19
D gene: TRBD1
J gene: TRBJ1-2
clone size: NA

CDR3 DNA: TGTGCCATCAGTGAGTCCACGCACAGCACAGATACGCAGTATTTT
CDR3 protein: CAISESTHSTDTQYF
V gene: TRBV10-3
D gene: NA
J gene: TRBJ2-3
clone size: NA

CDR3 DNA: TGTGCCAGCAGCACCCAGGGGGGCCCAGGGGAGACCCAGTACTTC
CDR3 protein: CASSTQGGPGETQYF
V gene: TRBV7-2
D gene: NA
J gene: TRBJ2-5
clone size: NA

CDR3 DNA: TGCAGCGCCACTAAGGGGGGGAACACTGAAGCTTTCTTT
CDR3 protein: CSATKGGNTEAFF
V gene: TRBV29-1
D gene: NA
J gene: TRBJ1-1
clone size: NA

CDR3 DNA: TGTGCCAGCAGCTCTCATGGGGCCAACGTCCTGACTTTC
CDR3 protein: CASSSHGANVLTF
V gene: TRBV5-4
D gene: NA
J gene: TRBJ2-6
clone size: NA

CDR3 DNA: TGTGCCAGCAGTCCCCCGCGGCTCTCTGGAAACACCATATATTTT
CDR3 protein: CASSPPRLSGNTIYF
V gene: TRBV28
D gene: NA
J gene: TRBJ1-3
clone size: NA

CDR3 DNA: TGTGCCAGCAGCCCCGAGGGTGCCTCGGGACAGGAAAAGGGAAAGTATGGCTACACCTTC
CDR3 protein: CASSPEGASGQEKGKYGYTF
V gene: TRBV7-7
D gene: TRBD1
J gene: TRBJ1-2
clone size: NA

CDR3 DNA: TGTGCCAGCCTCGACCGACTAGCGGTGAACACCGGGGAGCTGTTTTTT
CDR3 protein: CASLDRLAVNTGELFF
V gene: TRBV16
D gene: TRBD2
J gene: TRBJ2-2
clone size: NA

CDR3 DNA: TGTGCCAGCAGCCAAGGCTCGGCAGGGCTCTACGAGCAGTACTTC
CDR3 protein: CASSQGSAGLYEQYF
V gene: TRBV3-1/TRBV3-2
D gene: NA
J gene: TRBJ2-7
clone size: NA

CDR3 DNA: TGTGCCAGCAGCCCCCGTGGGGTAGGCAATCAGCCCCAGCATTTT
CDR3 protein: CASSPRGVGNQPQHF
V gene: TRBV7-9
D gene: NA
J gene: TRBJ1-5
clone size: few

CDR3 DNA: TGTGCCAGCAGTTCCGCCCCGGGCGGGGGCGCCGCGGGGGATACGCAGTATTTT
CDR3 protein: CASSSAPGGGAAGDTQYF
V gene: TRBV28
D gene: NA
J gene: TRBJ2-3
clone size: once

CDR3 DNA: TGTGCCAGCAGCCCTGGAAGGAGAGCGAACACTGAAGCTTTCTTT
CDR3 protein: CASSPGRRANTEAFF
V gene: TRBV5-5
D gene: NA
J gene: TRBJ1-1
clone size: NA

CDR3 DNA: TGTGCCAGCAGCCAAGACTCCAGGTATTCCTACGAGCAGTACTTC
CDR3 protein: CASSQDSRYSYEQYF
V gene: TRBV3-1/TRBV3-2
D gene: NA
J gene: TRBJ2-7
clone size: NA

CDR3 DNA: TGTGCCAGCAGTCGAAAATGGGAAGAGACCCAGTACTTC
CDR3 protein: CASSRKWEETQYF
V gene: TRBV27
D gene: NA
J gene: TRBJ2-5
clone size: NA

CDR3 DNA: TGTGCCAGCAGTTCAGAGGGACTGCGCACAGATACGCAGTATTTT
CDR3 protein: CASSSEGLRTDTQYF
V gene: TRBV27
D gene: NA
J gene: TRBJ2-3
clone size: few

CDR3 DNA: TGTGCCAGCAGCAGACCGGGACAAGACACCGGGGAGCTGTTTTTT
CDR3 protein: CASSRPGQDTGELFF
V gene: TRBV7-9
D gene: NA
J gene: TRBJ2-2
clone size: NA

CDR3 DNA: TGTGCCAGCAGTTTGAGGGCCCGCACAGATACGCAGTATTTT
CDR3 protein: CASSLRARTDTQYF
V gene: TRBV6-2/TRBV6-3
D gene: NA
J gene: TRBJ2-3
clone size: NA

CDR3 DNA: TGTGCCAGCAGTTACTCGCAGGCAACCTACGAGCAGTACTTC
CDR3 protein: CASSYSQATYEQYF
V gene: TRBV6-6
D gene: NA
J gene: TRBJ2-7
clone size: NA

CDR3 DNA: TGTGCCAGCAGCTTCCGGGTCACGAACACTGAAGCTTTCTTT
CDR3 protein: CASSFRVTNTEAFF
V gene: TRBV7-9
D gene: NA
J gene: TRBJ1-1
clone size: NA

CDR3 DNA: TGTGCCAGCAGTTCCCCCCTAGCGGGAGTTGAGACCCAGTACTTC
CDR3 protein: CASSSPLAGVETQYF
V gene: TRBV27
D gene: TRBD2
J gene: TRBJ2-5
clone size: NA

CDR3 DNA: TGTGCCAGCAGTTTAGGTCGGCATTACGAGCAGTACTTC
CDR3 protein: CASSLGRHYEQYF
V gene: TRBV27
D gene: NA
J gene: TRBJ2-7
clone size: NA

CDR3 DNA: TGTGCCAGCAGCCCTACCGGGGGTCGGTATGGCTACACCTTC
CDR3 protein: CASSPTGGRYGYTF
V gene: TRBV3-1/TRBV3-2
D gene: NA
J gene: TRBJ1-2
clone size: few

CDR3 DNA: TGTGCCAGCAGCTTAGGACAGGGTGGAATGAACACTGAAGCTTTCTTT
CDR3 protein: CASSLGQGGMNTEAFF
V gene: TRBV7-9
D gene: TRBD1
J gene: TRBJ1-1
clone size: NA

CDR3 DNA: TGTGCCACCAGCAGAGCGAGTAGTGGCAATGAGCAGTTCTTC
CDR3 protein: CATSRASSGNEQFF
V gene: TRBV15
D gene: NA
J gene: TRBJ2-1
clone size: NA

CDR3 DNA: TGTGCCAGCTCTTTGGGACAGGGCCAGGGTGGCTACACCTTC
CDR3 protein: CASSLGQGQGGYTF
V gene: TRBV18
D gene: TRBD1
J gene: TRBJ1-2
clone size: NA

CDR3 DNA: TGTGCCAGCAGCTCAACTCGACAGGAATCGGGCTATGAGCAGTTCTTC
CDR3 protein: CASSSTRQESGYEQFF
V gene: TRBV7-7
D gene: NA
J gene: TRBJ2-1
clone size: NA

CDR3 DNA: TGTGCCAGCAGGGTTACAGGGGGAGTCGATTCACCCCTCCACTTT
CDR3 protein: CASRVTGGVDSPLHF
V gene: TRBV6-5
D gene: TRBD1
J gene: TRBJ1-6
clone size: once

CDR3 DNA: TGTGCCAGCAGCTTACGTCGGAACACCGGGGAGCTGTTTTTT
CDR3 protein: CASSLRRNTGELFF
V gene: TRBV7-9
D gene: NA
J gene: TRBJ2-2
clone size: once

CDR3 DNA: TGTGCCAGCAGTGAAGCGCCAGGCGGTAATGAAAAACTGTTTTTT
CDR3 protein: CASSEAPGGNEKLFF
V gene: TRBV2
D gene: NA
J gene: TRBJ1-4
clone size: NA

CDR3 DNA: TGTGCCACCAGCAGAGATCTCGGGAAGAGACAGGGTTTTGACGGCTACACCTTC
CDR3 protein: CATSRDLGKRQGFDGYTF
V gene: TRBV15
D gene: TRBD1
J gene: TRBJ1-2
clone size: NA

CDR3 DNA: TGTGCCAGCAGTTTGACAGGGAAGGGCACTGAAGCTTTCTTT
CDR3 protein: CASSLTGKGTEAFF
V gene: TRBV5-5
D gene: TRBD1
J gene: TRBJ1-1
clone size: NA

CDR3 DNA: TGTGCCAGCAGCTCTCTTCCGGGACAGAGTAGCAATCAGCCCCAGCATTTT
CDR3 protein: CASSSLPGQSSNQPQHF
V gene: TRBV7-2
D gene: TRBD1
J gene: TRBJ1-5
clone size: NA

CDR3 DNA: TGTGCCAGCAGCCCCTCTCCCCTTGCGGGGCGGATTAATGAAAAACTGTTTTTT
CDR3 protein: CASSPSPLAGRINEKLFF
V gene: TRBV11-2
D gene: NA
J gene: TRBJ1-4
clone size: medium-sized

CDR3 DNA: TGTGCCAGCAGCTTAGCTAAAGTCGAAGCTTTCTTT
CDR3 protein: CASSLAKVEAFF
V gene: TRBV7-9
D gene: NA
J gene: TRBJ1-1
clone size: NA

CDR3 DNA: TGTGCCAGCAGCGCCAGGGATAGTGATTCACCCCTCCACTTT
CDR3 protein: CASSARDSDSPLHF
V gene: TRBV11-2
D gene: NA
J gene: TRBJ1-6
clone size: NA

CDR3 DNA: TGTGCCAGCAGCCCGGCGCGGGGAACAGATACGCAGTATTTT
CDR3 protein: CASSPARGTDTQYF
V gene: TRBV7-2
D gene: NA
J gene: TRBJ2-3
clone size: NA

CDR3 DNA: TGCGCCAGCAGCCCGACGGACGGGAGAGCCTCCTACAATGAGCAGTTCTTC
CDR3 protein: CASSPTDGRASYNEQFF
V gene: TRBV5-1
D gene: NA
J gene: TRBJ2-1
clone size: NA

CDR3 DNA: TGTGCCAGCAGCCCGATTTCACAGGGGAACACTGAAGCTTTCTTT
CDR3 protein: CASSPISQGNTEAFF
V gene: TRBV6-5
D gene: NA
J gene: TRBJ1-1
clone size: NA

CDR3 DNA: TGTGCCAGTAGGAATACAAAAGGGGCCTATAGCAATCAGCCCCAGCATTTT
CDR3 protein: CASRNTKGAYSNQPQHF
V gene: TRBV19
D gene: NA
J gene: TRBJ1-5
clone size: once

CDR3 DNA: TGTGCCAGCAGCCAGATTAACTCGGGGGAGCTGTTTTTT
CDR3 protein: CASSQINSGELFF
V gene: TRBV4-2
D gene: NA
J gene: TRBJ2-2
clone size: NA

CDR3 DNA: TGTGCCAGCAGTTTAGCTGGTCAGCCCCAGCATTTT
CDR3 protein: CASSLAGQPQHF
V gene: TRBV12-3/TRBV12-4
D gene: NA
J gene: TRBJ1-5
clone size: NA

CDR3 DNA: TGCGCCAGCAAAACGGGTTTTACCAACTATGGCTACACCTTC
CDR3 protein: CASKTGFTNYGYTF
V gene: TRBV4-1
D gene: NA
J gene: TRBJ1-2
clone size: medium-sized

CDR3 DNA: TGTGCCACCAGCAAAGGAACCAACTCTGGAAACACCATATATTTT
CDR3 protein: CATSKGTNSGNTIYF
V gene: TRBV15
D gene: NA
J gene: TRBJ1-3
clone size: NA

CDR3 DNA: TGTGCCAGTTGGGCCCCGTACGGGCTCGCGCCCGTCTATGGCTACACCTTC
CDR3 protein: CASWAPYGLAPVYGYTF
V gene: TRBV19
D gene: NA
J gene: TRBJ1-2
clone size: NA